This T cell receptor (beta chain) was sequenced during a study of blood T cell repertoires in COVID-19. Whole-study context: Some COVID-19 samples were acute and others convalescent; all came from the United States, Italy and Spain.

The CDR3 is 16 amino acids. V gave up 5 bases and J gave up 4 bases; unmatched junction bases: 11. The germline V gene encodes CDR1 LGHNT and CDR2 FRNRAP. Clones were sequenced by immunoSEQ multiplex PCR, and TCRdb holds only the in-frame ones, with some missing. The table has roughly 300,000 clones, about nine tenths seen once. The chain has TRBV12-5 and TRBJ1-1, with TRBD1 matching over 9 bases. This clonotype was sampled from a woman aged 40 to 55 who had recovered from COVID-19. The sample was peripheral blood. DNA of the CDR3: TGTGCTAGTGGTGCCACAGGGGGCACCGGTGGCACTGAAGCTTTCTTT. Amino acids: CASGATGGTGGTEAFF.